This T cell receptor (beta chain) comes out of a study of T cells in Graves' hyperthyroidism and ophthalmopathy. Study-level background: Peripheral blood was drawn at first diagnosis, prior to all treatment.

CDR3 size: 15 residues. With 4 bases removed from V and 0 bases from J, the gap between germline ends came to 9 bases. Germline V lookup: CDR1 MNHNS, CDR2 SASEGT. Diagnosis of hyperthyroidism was new in patients aged 18 to 65, and its duration was under 2 months. Exclusion of a patient resulted from uncontrolled infection, other autoimmune disease, pregnancy or lactation. General study results and limits: Ophthalmopathy cases were set apart from stable hyperthyroidism by a 13 V-J model.

This clonotype was observed at least ten times. The antigen remains unidentified. It was RNA transcripts that yielded the amplified TCR beta CDR3 regions. HTBI primers were used for first-round RT-PCR of the TCR CDR3. TCRdb reprocessed the multiplex PCR reads with MiXCR, giving one entry per CDR3 protein. The sample carries a few hundred thousand distinct CDR3 sequences, 19% recorded once. The sequencing sample was made of blood. The receptor comes from a woman aged 18-29 years with Graves' hyperthyroidism. The chain couples TRBV6-1 to TRBJ1-4; D gene uncertain. The CDR3 is CASSAGTATNEKLFF. The CDR3 nucleotides are TGTGCCAGCAGTGCAGGAACAGCAACTAATGAAAAACTGTTTTTT.